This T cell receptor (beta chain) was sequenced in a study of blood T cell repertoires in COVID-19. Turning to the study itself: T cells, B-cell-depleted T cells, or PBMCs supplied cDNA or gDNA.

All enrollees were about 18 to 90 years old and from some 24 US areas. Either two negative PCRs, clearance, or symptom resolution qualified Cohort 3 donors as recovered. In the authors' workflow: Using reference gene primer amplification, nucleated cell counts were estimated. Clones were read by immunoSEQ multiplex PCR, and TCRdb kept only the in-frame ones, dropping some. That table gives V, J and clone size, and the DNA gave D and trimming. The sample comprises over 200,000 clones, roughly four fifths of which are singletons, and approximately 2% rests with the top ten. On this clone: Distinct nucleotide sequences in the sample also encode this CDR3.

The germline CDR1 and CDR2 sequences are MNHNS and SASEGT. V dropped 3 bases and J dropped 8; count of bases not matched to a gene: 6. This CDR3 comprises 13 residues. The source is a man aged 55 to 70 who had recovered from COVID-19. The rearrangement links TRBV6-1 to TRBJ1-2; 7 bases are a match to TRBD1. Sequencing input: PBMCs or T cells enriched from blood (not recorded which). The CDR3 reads CASSDRGSFGYTF. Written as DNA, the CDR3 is TGTGCCAGCAGTGACAGGGGGAGTTTCGGCTACACCTTC.